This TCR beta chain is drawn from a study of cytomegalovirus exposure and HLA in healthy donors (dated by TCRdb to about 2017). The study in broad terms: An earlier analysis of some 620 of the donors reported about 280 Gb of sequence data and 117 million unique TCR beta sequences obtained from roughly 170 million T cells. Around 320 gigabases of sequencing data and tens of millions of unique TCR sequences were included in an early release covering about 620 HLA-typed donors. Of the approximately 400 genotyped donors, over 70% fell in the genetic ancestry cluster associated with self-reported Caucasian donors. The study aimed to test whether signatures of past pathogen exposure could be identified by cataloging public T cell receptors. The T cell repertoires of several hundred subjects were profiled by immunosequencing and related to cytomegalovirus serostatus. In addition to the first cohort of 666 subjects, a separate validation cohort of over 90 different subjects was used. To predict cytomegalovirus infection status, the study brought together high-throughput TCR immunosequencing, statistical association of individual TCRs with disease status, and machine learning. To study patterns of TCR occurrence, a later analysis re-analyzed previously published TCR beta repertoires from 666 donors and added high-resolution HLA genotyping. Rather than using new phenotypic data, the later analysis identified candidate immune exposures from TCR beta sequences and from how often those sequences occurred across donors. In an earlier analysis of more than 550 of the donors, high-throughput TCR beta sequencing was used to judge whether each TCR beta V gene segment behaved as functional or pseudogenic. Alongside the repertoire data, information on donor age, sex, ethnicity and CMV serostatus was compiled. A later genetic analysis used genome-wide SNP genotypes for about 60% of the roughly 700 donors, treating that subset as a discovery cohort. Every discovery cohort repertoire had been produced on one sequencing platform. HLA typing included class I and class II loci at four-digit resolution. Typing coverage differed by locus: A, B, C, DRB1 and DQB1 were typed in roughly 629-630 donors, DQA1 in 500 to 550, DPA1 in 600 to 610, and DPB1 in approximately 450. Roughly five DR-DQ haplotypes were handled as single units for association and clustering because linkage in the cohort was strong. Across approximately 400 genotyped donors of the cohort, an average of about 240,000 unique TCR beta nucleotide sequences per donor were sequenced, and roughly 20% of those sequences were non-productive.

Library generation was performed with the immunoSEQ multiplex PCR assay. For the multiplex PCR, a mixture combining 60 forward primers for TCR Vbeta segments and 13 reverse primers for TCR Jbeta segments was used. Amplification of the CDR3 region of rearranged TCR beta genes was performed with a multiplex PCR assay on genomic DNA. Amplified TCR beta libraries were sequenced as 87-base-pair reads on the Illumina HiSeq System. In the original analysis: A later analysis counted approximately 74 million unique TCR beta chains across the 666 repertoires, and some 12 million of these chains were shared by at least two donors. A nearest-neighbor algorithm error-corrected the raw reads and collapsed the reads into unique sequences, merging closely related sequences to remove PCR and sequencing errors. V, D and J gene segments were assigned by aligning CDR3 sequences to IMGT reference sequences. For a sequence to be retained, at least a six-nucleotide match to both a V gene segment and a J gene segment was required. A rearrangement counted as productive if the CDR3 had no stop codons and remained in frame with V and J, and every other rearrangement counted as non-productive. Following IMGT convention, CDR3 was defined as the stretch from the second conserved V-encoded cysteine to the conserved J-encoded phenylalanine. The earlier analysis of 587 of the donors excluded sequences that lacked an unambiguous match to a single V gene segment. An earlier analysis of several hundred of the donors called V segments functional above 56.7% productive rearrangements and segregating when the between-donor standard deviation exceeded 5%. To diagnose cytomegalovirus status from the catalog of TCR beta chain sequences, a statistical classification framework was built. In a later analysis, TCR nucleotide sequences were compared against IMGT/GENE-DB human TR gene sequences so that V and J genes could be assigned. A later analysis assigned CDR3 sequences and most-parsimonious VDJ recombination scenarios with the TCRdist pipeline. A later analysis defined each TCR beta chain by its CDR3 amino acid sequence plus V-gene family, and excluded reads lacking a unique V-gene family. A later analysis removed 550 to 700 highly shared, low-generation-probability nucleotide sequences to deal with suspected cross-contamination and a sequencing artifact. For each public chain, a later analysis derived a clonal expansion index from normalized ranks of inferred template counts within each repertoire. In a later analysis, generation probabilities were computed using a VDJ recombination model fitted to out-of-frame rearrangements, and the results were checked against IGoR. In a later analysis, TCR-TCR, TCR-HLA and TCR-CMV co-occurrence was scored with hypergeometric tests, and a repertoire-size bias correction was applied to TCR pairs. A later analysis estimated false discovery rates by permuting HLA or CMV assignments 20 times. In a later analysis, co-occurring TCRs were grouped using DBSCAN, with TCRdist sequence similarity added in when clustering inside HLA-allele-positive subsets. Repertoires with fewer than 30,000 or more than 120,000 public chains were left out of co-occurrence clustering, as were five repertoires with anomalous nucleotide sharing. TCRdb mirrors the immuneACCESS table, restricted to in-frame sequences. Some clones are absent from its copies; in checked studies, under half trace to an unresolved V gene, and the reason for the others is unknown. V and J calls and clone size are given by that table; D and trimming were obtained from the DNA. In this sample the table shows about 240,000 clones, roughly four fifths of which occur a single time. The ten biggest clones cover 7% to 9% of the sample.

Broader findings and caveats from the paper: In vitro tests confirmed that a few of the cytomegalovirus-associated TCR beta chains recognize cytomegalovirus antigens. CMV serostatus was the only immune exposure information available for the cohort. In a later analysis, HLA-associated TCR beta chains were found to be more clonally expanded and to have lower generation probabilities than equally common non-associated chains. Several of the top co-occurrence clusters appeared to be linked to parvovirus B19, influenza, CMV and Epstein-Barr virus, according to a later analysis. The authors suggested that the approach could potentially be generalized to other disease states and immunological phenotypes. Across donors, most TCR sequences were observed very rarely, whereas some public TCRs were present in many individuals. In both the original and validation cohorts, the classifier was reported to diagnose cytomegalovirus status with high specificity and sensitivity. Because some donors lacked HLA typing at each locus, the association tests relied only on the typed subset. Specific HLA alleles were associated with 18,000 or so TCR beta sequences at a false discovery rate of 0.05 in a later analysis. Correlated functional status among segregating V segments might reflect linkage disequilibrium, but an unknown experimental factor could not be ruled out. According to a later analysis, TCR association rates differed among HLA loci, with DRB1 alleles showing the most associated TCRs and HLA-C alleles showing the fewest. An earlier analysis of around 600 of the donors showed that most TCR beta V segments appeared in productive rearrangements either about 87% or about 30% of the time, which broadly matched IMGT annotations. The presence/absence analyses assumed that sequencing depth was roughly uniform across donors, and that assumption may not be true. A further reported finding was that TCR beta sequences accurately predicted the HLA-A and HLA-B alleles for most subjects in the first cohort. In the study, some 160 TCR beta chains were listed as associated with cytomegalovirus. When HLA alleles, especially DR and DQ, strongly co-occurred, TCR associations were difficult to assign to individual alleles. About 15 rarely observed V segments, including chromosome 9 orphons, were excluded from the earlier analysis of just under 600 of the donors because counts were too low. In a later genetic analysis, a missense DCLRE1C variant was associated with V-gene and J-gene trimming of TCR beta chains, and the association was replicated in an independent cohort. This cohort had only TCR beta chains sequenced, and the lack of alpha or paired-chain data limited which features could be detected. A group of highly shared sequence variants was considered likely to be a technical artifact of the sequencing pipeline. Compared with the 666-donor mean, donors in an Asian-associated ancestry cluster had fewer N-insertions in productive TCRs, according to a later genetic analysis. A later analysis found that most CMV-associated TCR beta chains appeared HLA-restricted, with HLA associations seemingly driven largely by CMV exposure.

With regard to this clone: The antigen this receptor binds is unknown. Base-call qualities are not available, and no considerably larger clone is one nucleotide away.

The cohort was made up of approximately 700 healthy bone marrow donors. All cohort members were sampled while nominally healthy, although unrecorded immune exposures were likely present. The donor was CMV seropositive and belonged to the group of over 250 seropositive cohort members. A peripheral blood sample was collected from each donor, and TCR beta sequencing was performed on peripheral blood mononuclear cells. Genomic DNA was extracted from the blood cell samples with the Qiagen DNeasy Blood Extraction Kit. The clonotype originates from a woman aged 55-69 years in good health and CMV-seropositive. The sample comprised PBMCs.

The DNA reads TGTGCCAGCAGAGGACTAGCGGGAGGGCCGGGGACCGGGGAGCTGTTTTTT. Translation gives CASRGLAGGPGTGELFF. This receptor chain uses TRBV27 and TRBJ2-2; TRBD2 lines up with 15 middle nucleotides. Germline trimming amounts to 6 bases on V and 5 bases on J, with 7 as the count of junction bases outside the gene matches. The CDR3 contains 17 residues, cysteine and phenylalanine counted. Here the CDR3 DNA is all that survives: 51 bases in frame from base 1. From the germline V gene (reference sequence), CDR1 is MNHEY and CDR2 is SMNVEV.